This entry lists 9 T cell receptor beta chains sequenced from one sample in a study of T cells after yellow fever vaccination. TCRdb processed the 5' RACE reads anew with MiXCR; each CDR3 protein has one entry. The sample consists of a few hundred thousand distinct CDR3 sequences, 18% of them appearing once. This specimen consisted of PBMCs, obtained before the yellow fever booster vaccination. The receptors come from a man aged 18 to 29 who received the YFV17D yellow fever vaccine.

V gene TRBV19 combines with J gene TRBJ2-1, with D perhaps TRBD2 (6 bases). CDR3 length equals 14 residues. The V and J ends lost 7 bases and 5 bases respectively, with 15 bases between them. Germline CDR1 and CDR2: LNHDA and SQIVND (reference sequence). The CDR3 sequence is CASNLHGLHNEQFF. DNA for the CDR3: TGTGCCAGTAATCTGCACGGACTACACAATGAGCAGTTCTTC.

This chain links TRBV20-1 with TRBJ1-4, with 8 bases lining up with TRBD1. Germline V lookup: CDR1 DFQATT, CDR2 SNEGSKA (reference sequence). The CDR3 is 17 residues long. V gave up 0 bases and J gave up 8 bases; unmatched junction bases: 14. In nucleotides, the CDR3 is TGCAGTGCTAGAGACCGGGCAGGGGGCGGTCTCCACGAAAAACTGTTTTTT. Its protein product is CSARDRAGGGLHEKLFF.

V gene TRBV3-1 combines with J gene TRBJ2-5; D uncertain. V was pared by 1 base and J by 1 base, with 7 bases between. The CDR3 runs to 14 residues. Germline V CDR1 and CDR2: LGHDT, YNNKEL (reference sequence). The CDR3 sequence is CASSQVWGQETQYF. The CDR3, as DNA: TGTGCCAGCAGCCAAGTGTGGGGCCAAGAGACCCAGTACTTC.

This clonotype was detected a few times. The chain is built from TRBV20-1 and TRBJ1-2; D is uncertain. Germline V CDR1 and CDR2: DFQATT, SNEGSKA (reference sequence). Trimming shortened V by 2 bases and J by 8 bases, and 12 bases separated the two germline ends. This CDR3 has 12 amino acids. CDR3 region: CSARFELGGYTF. The CDR3 nucleotides read TGCAGTGCTAGATTTGAACTGGGAGGCTACACCTTC.

This clonotype was picked up a small number of times. J is TRBJ2-3 and V is TRBV6-6; 7 bases agree with TRBD2. The CDR3 loop spans 16 amino acids. V was clipped by 2 bases and J by 0 bases; unmatched bases: 5. Germline values: CDR1 MNHNY, CDR2 SVGAGI (reference sequence). The CDR3 DNA is TGTGCCAGCAGTTACGGGGGGACTACTAGCACAGATACGCAGTATTTT. As protein: CASSYGGTTSTDTQYF.

The genes are TRBV5-1 and TRBJ2-7, with TRBD2 matching 11 bases. CDR3 length equals 14 residues. The V gene's germline CDR1 is SGHRS and CDR2 YFSETQ. The V and J ends lost 4 bases and 2 bases, in that order; junction bases with no gene match: 2. The CDR3 here is CASSIAGGTYEQYF. Written as DNA, the CDR3 is TGCGCCAGCAGCATAGCGGGGGGGACCTACGAGCAGTACTTC.

This clonotype was seen ten or more times. The V call is TRBV4-3, the J call TRBJ2-6; 7 positions agree with TRBD1. The J segment lost 4 bases and the V segment lost 3 bases, leaving 9 bases of the junction unmatched. The V gene's germline CDR1 is LGHNA and CDR2 YSLEER. The CDR3 spans 17 residues. Written as DNA, the CDR3 is TGCGCCAGCAGCCAGAGAGGGGGCCTTTCCGGGGCCAACGTCCTGACTTTC. Its translation is CASSQRGGLSGANVLTF.

This clonotype occurred a few times. V and J are TRBV19 and TRBJ1-5; possibly TRBD1 for D (5 bases). There are 13 residues in the CDR3. Germline V gene data show CDR1 as LNHDA and CDR2 as SQIVND (reference sequence). V lost 3 bases and J lost 7, with 10 bases in between. The CDR3 sequence is CASSMQGRQPQHF. In DNA form, the CDR3 reads TGTGCCAGTAGTATGCAGGGAAGACAGCCCCAGCATTTT.

There are a few counts of this clonotype. This sequence joins TRBV4-2 and TRBJ1-6, with unresolved D. The CDR3 totals 20 residues. The ends were cut back, 4 bases at V and 0 bases at J, with 22 bases in the middle. In germline, CDR1 is LGHNA, CDR2 YNFKEQ. CDR3: CASSRRRGQDWSSYNSPLHF. CDR3 nucleotide sequence: TGTGCCAGCAGCCGAAGGCGAGGGCAGGACTGGAGCTCCTATAATTCACCCCTCCACTTT.